These 29 T cell receptor beta chains came from one sample sequenced in a study of T-cell reconstitution after alpha-beta-depleted transplantation in children. The authors prepared the TCRbeta library with unique molecular identifiers. TCRdb re-called the PCR reads with MiXCR, one entry per CDR3 protein. The table records around 120,000 distinct CDR3 sequences, roughly 23% of them present only once. This specimen was PBMCs, mostly from graft donor cells, taken 180 days after TCRalphabeta/CD19-depleted stem cell transplant. The origin of the receptors is a male patient between 2 and 15 years old who had a stem cell transplant for chronic granulomatous disease, so the T cells may come from the graft donor.

J is TRBJ2-1 and V is TRBV5-1, with a possible D match to TRBD2 (5 bases). V dropped 0 bases and J dropped 7 bases, with 17 bases sitting between them. The germline V gene has CDR1 SGHRS and CDR2 YFSETQ. The CDR3 extends over 16 amino acids. The CDR3 spells CASSLVSDSRLNEQFF. DNA of the CDR3: TGCGCCAGCAGCTTGGTATCGGACTCGCGACTGAATGAGCAGTTCTTC. The full variable domain, with the rest looked up from reference TRBV5-1 and TRBJ2-1, is KAGVTQTPRYLIKTRGQQVTLSCSPISGHRSVSWYQQTPGQGLQFLFEYFSETQRNKGNFPGRFSGRQFSNSRSEMNVSTLELGDSALYLCASSLVSDSRLNEQFFGPGTRLTVL.

This clonotype appeared many times. The gene calls are TRBV6-5 and TRBJ2-3; D is undetermined. CDR1 MNHEY and CDR2 SVGAGI come from the germline V gene. The CDR3 totals 14 residues. The ends were cut back, 2 bases at V and 2 bases at J, with 8 bases in the middle. CDR3 loop: CASSYATATDTQYF. DNA of the CDR3: TGTGCCAGCAGTTACGCGACCGCCACAGATACGCAGTATTTT.

This clonotype was found many times. The chain couples TRBV29-1 to TRBJ2-7; 13 bases fit TRBD2. V lost 5 bases to trimming and J lost 1 base; unmatched junction nucleotides: 11. The length of the CDR3 is 17 residues. CDR1 is SQVTM and CDR2 is ANQGSEA in the germline V gene. CDR3 DNA sequence: TGCAGCGTTCTTAGACTCGGACTAGCGGGGGTTTCCTACGAGCAGTACTTC. Amino acids: CSVLRLGLAGVSYEQYF.

The chain combines TRBV9 with TRBJ2-7, with TRBD2 as a possible D gene (6 bases). Germline CDR1 reads SGDLS; CDR2 reads YYNGEE. The V and J ends lost 0 bases and 4 bases respectively, with 11 bases between them. The CDR3 totals 14 residues. This CDR3 reads CASSVEGGYYEQYF. CDR3 bases: TGTGCCAGCAGCGTAGAGGGAGGCTATTACGAGCAGTACTTC.

The rearrangement uses TRBV11-2 and TRBJ1-5; D is uncertain. Per germline, CDR1 SGHAT and CDR2 FQNNGV. This CDR3 spans 13 amino acids. The germline V and J ends were trimmed by 2 bases and 2 bases, with 4 bases remaining between them. CDR3: CASSLSRNQPQHF. In DNA form, the CDR3 reads TGTGCCAGCAGCTTATCCCGCAATCAGCCCCAGCATTTT.

This rearrangement joins TRBV7-9 to TRBJ1-1; 7 nucleotides agree with TRBD1. Trimming at V came to 11 bases and at J to 4 bases, leaving 10 bases not matched to a gene. This CDR3 has 13 residues. In germline, CDR1 is SEHNR, CDR2 FQNEAQ (reference sequence). The CDR3 loop reads CAGQGVGGTEAFF. As DNA, the CDR3 is TGTGCCGGGCAGGGGGTCGGAGGCACTGAAGCTTTCTTT.

J is TRBJ2-1 and V is TRBV20-1, with 7 bases aligning to TRBD2. The CDR3 extends over 14 amino acids. V dropped 6 bases and J dropped 9; count of bases not matched to a gene: 14. Germline CDR1 reads DFQATT; CDR2 reads SNEGSKA (reference sequence). CDR3 loop: CSATDFSGYSEQFF. The CDR3 DNA sequence: TGCAGTGCAACGGACTTTAGCGGGTACTCTGAGCAGTTCTTC.

The chain couples TRBV7-9 to TRBJ2-1; D not resolved. Between the trimmed V and J ends, which lost 6 bases and 9 bases, there was a span of 12 bases. CDR1 and CDR2 from the germline V gene are SEHNR and FQNEAQ (reference sequence). This CDR3 has 12 amino acids. The CDR3 protein is CASSWTGGEQFF. The CDR3 region has the DNA TGTGCCAGCAGTTGGACCGGCGGTGAGCAGTTCTTC.

This clonotype was observed at least ten times. The rearrangement uses TRBV20-1 and TRBJ2-5; the D gene is possibly TRBD1 (5 bases). Trimming took 3 bases from V and 4 from J, leaving 12 bases between them. Germline V gene lookup returns CDR1 DFQATT and CDR2 SNEGSKA (reference sequence). This CDR3 has 13 residues. The CDR3 nucleotides are TGCAGTGCTAGTTCGCAGGGCCGAGAGACCCAGTACTTC. Residues: CSASSQGRETQYF.

The chain employs TRBV5-6 and TRBJ1-3; D is uncertain. This CDR3 comprises 18 residues. Between the trimmed V and J ends, which lost 2 bases and 0 bases, there was a span of 18 bases. Germline loops: CDR1 SGHDT, CDR2 YYEEEE. CDR3 amino acids: CASSLVTEGRTSGNTIYF. As DNA, the CDR3 is TGTGCCAGCAGCTTAGTTACTGAAGGGAGGACCTCTGGAAACACCATATATTTT.

This clonotype has just a few counts. The chain is built from TRBV25-1 and TRBJ2-5, with 9 bases aligning to TRBD2. Germline assignment: CDR1 MGHDK and CDR2 SYGVNS. Trimming took 5 bases from V and 1 from J; bases not matched to a gene: 11. The CDR3 is 17 amino acids. The CDR3: CASSPHRLAGLQETQYF. The DNA of the CDR3 is TGTGCCAGCAGTCCCCACCGGCTAGCGGGGCTCCAAGAGACCCAGTACTTC.

This clonotype was found a few times. In nucleotides, the CDR3 is TGCAGCGTTAACACCCCAGGGATAACGGAGACCCAGTACTTC. It is translated as CSVNTPGITETQYF. The J gene is TRBJ2-5, the V gene TRBV29-1, with D perhaps TRBD1 (5 bases). The CDR3 spans 14 residues. Germline V gene data show CDR1 as SQVTM and CDR2 as ANQGSEA. The V gene lost 5 bases and the J gene lost 5 bases, with 18 bases spanning the gap.

The genes are TRBV28 and TRBJ1-5, with D possibly matching TRBD1 (5 bases). Germline-derived CDR1 and CDR2 are MDHEN and SYDVKM. This CDR3 contains 16 residues. V lost 5 bases, J lost 5 bases, and 19 bases lay in between. The CDR3 sequence is CASSQDLGGGYQPQHF. The CDR3 DNA sequence: TGTGCCAGCAGTCAGGACCTTGGGGGGGGATATCAGCCCCAGCATTTT.

The gene calls are TRBV29-1 and TRBJ1-1; 9 nucleotides line up with TRBD1. Trimming took 7 bases from V and 5 from J; bases not matched to a gene: 8. This CDR3 comprises 13 residues. CDR1 and CDR2 (germline): SQVTM, ANQGSEA. The CDR3 reads CSGDRDRETEAFF. Written as DNA, the CDR3 is TGCAGCGGAGACCGGGACAGGGAGACTGAAGCTTTCTTT.

The chain combines TRBV28 with TRBJ1-2; D not resolved. V was clipped by 3 bases and J by 1 base, with 12 bases between them. The CDR3 has 15 amino acids. From germline, CDR1 is MDHEN and CDR2 SYDVKM. The CDR3 DNA is TGTGCCAGCAGTTTCGGACTGGCTAATAACTATGGCTACACCTTC. It yields the protein CASSFGLANNYGYTF.

This chain links TRBV20-1 with TRBJ2-7, with 7 bases lining up with TRBD1. The CDR3 is made up of 14 amino acids. Germline V gene lookup returns CDR1 DFQATT and CDR2 SNEGSKA (reference sequence). Unmatched junction bases numbered 7, after V lost 2 bases and J lost 3 bases. The CDR3 sequence: CSARPRGTLYEQYF. DNA for the CDR3: TGCAGTGCTAGACCCAGGGGGACCCTCTACGAGCAGTACTTC.

The genes are TRBV20-1 and TRBJ2-7; TRBD1 is a possible D gene (6 bases). This CDR3 region has 12 residues. V gave up 0 bases and J gave up 4 bases, with 7 bases separating them. Germline-derived CDR1 and CDR2 are DFQATT and SNEGSKA (reference sequence). CDR3 nucleotides: TGCAGTGCTAGAGATCAGGGGTACGAGCAGTACTTC. Translating it yields CSARDQGYEQYF.

The rearrangement links TRBV5-1 to TRBJ1-1, with D possibly matching TRBD1 (6 bases). The CDR3 has 18 amino acids. The germline V and J ends were trimmed by 4 bases and 1 base, with 23 bases remaining between them. Germline V lookup: CDR1 SGHRS, CDR2 YFSETQ. CDR3 residues: CASSPGAGGHYGNTEAFF. In nucleotides, the CDR3 is TGCGCCAGCAGCCCGGGTGCCGGGGGACATTACGGGAACACTGAAGCTTTCTTT.

This clonotype is deemed medium-sized. V is TRBV20-1 and J is TRBJ2-6; D unclear. Between the trimmed V and J ends, which lost 6 bases and 3 bases, there was a span of 6 bases. The CDR3 has 12 residues. Germline V CDR1 and CDR2: DFQATT, SNEGSKA (reference sequence). The CDR3 bases are TGCAGTGCCGTAGATGGGGCCAACGTCCTGACTTTC. Protein product: CSAVDGANVLTF.

The chain uses TRBV4-2 and TRBJ2-7; D not certain. V lost 1 base to trimming and J lost 1 base, with 5 bases between them. CDR3 length equals 13 residues. Germline CDR1 reads LGHNA; CDR2 reads YNFKEQ. The CDR3 region is CASSQVGSYEQYF. CDR3 bases: TGTGCCAGCAGCCAAGTCGGTTCCTACGAGCAGTACTTC.

The J gene is TRBJ2-3, the V gene TRBV27; TRBD2 is a possible D gene (5 bases). The germline V gene has CDR1 MNHEY and CDR2 SMNVEV (reference sequence). This CDR3 region has 15 residues. The V end was cut by 4 bases, the J end by 4 bases, with 15 bases between. In DNA form, the CDR3 reads TGTGCCAGCAGTTATAGGAGGAGCGAGGCAGATACGCAGTATTTT. It is translated as CASSYRRSEADTQYF.

This clonotype occurred a few times. The V call is TRBV12-3 or TRBV12-4, the J call TRBJ2-1, with 9 bases fitting TRBD1. CDR3 length: 17 amino acids. J gave up 9 bases and V 5 bases, and 17 bases lay outside the gene matches. CDR3 residues: CASSILHLGQGIPEQFF. The CDR3, as DNA: TGTGCCAGCAGTATACTCCACCTTGGACAGGGGATCCCTGAGCAGTTCTTC.

The chain links TRBV12-3 or TRBV12-4 to TRBJ1-5; D is perhaps TRBD1 (5 bases). The length of the CDR3 is 14 residues. The germline V and J ends were trimmed by 5 bases and 7 bases, with 15 bases remaining between them. This chain's CDR3 is CASSPSGDNQPQHF. The DNA of the CDR3 is TGTGCCAGCAGTCCTTCGGGGGATAACCAGCCCCAGCATTTT.

At least ten counts were recorded for this clonotype. This chain joins TRBV20-1 and TRBJ2-1; TRBD2 agrees at 12 bases. Trimming removed 4 bases from V and 6 bases from J; junction bases left unmatched: 4. The CDR3 contains 14 residues. From germline, CDR1 is DFQATT and CDR2 SNEGSKA (reference sequence). The CDR3: CSATLAGGGNEQFF. In nucleotides, the CDR3 is TGCAGTGCTACGCTAGCGGGGGGGGGCAATGAGCAGTTCTTC.

The rearrangement uses TRBV4-3 and TRBJ2-1; no firm D call. Germline assignment: CDR1 LGHNA and CDR2 YSLEER. The V end was cut by 2 bases, the J end by 0 bases, with 8 bases between. The CDR3 is made up of 15 amino acids. The CDR3 protein is CASSQSLSSYNEQFF. For the CDR3, the DNA is TGCGCCAGCAGCCAATCGCTAAGCTCCTACAATGAGCAGTTCTTC.

This clonotype was seen repeatedly, ten times or more. This chain links TRBV29-1 with TRBJ1-3; D uncertain. The CDR3 covers 11 residues. CDR1 is SQVTM and CDR2 is ANQGSEA in the germline V gene. Between the trimmed V and J ends, which lost 3 bases and 4 bases, there was a span of 4 bases. Here the CDR3 DNA reads TGCAGCGTTGACGGGGGAAACACCATATATTTT. It codes for CSVDGGNTIYF.

This clonotype has ten or more counts. The DNA of the CDR3 is TGCGCCAGCAGTCGTCGCCTCAGGGTGGACCAAGAGACCCAGTACTTC. Translated, it gives CASSRRLRVDQETQYF. This rearrangement joins TRBV5-1 to TRBJ2-5, with a possible D match to TRBD1 (5 bases). Germline assignment: CDR1 SGHRS and CDR2 YFSETQ. This CDR3 region has 16 residues. Between the trimmed V and J ends, which lost 5 bases and 0 bases, there was a span of 17 bases.

Ten or more counts support this clonotype. A junction boundary mismatches the germline segment, possibly from a read error. This rearrangement joins TRBV28 to TRBJ2-3, with D possibly TRBD1 on 5 matching bases. Germline V CDR1 and CDR2: MDHEN, SYDVKM. The CDR3 extends over 11 amino acids. As DNA, the CDR3 is TGTGCCAGTAGTTTACAGGCCAAGCAGTATTTT. This translates into CASSLQAKQYF.

This clonotype was seen only a few times. The chain recombines TRBV18 with TRBJ2-7; TRBD1 matches 8 bases. This CDR3 has 13 amino acids. The trim removed 5 bases at V and 6 bases at J, leaving 6 bases unmatched. The germline CDR1 and CDR2 sequences are KGHSH and LQKENI. CDR3 amino acids: CASSATTGGEQYF. The DNA of the CDR3 is TGTGCCAGCTCAGCGACAACAGGGGGCGAGCAGTACTTC.